This T cell receptor (beta chain) is from a study of HIV-infected children after antiretroviral therapy interruption. Study-level background: Interruption-arm samples span weeks 0, 12, interruption end (24 or 48), and about 3 years post-study. Continuous-treatment samples came from weeks 0, 48 and 150. Whole-study findings and limits: The Gini coefficient of naive CD4+ repertoires rose, returning to baseline by 3 years.

The treatment is: PENTA 11 planned treatment interruption arm or continuous ART arm. This clonotype was observed many times. What it binds is unknown. Unique molecular identifiers were included in an RNA-based 3' RACE TCR library. From the 3' RACE reads, TCRdb called clonotypes with MiXCR, one entry per CDR3 protein. The sample includes about 86,000 distinct CDR3 sequences, roughly 6.7% of them seen just once. CDR1 is SGHAT, CDR2 FQNNGV, per germline. This CDR3 is built from 14 residues. V was pared by 5 bases and J by 2 bases, with 6 bases of the junction left unmatched. V usage is TRBV11-2 and J usage is TRBJ2-7; TRBD1 matches at 7 bases. This clonotype was obtained from a pool of human donors with HIV. The specimen was CD45RA+ CD4+ T cells from PBMCs, pooled from several time points, collected from a donor given antiretroviral therapy, either interrupted or continuous. The subset denotes: naive CD4+ CD45RA+ CD45RO- T cells. In nucleotides, the CDR3 is TGTGCCAGCAGCCTGGACAGGTTGGCCTACGAGCAGTACTTC. It specifies CASSLDRLAYEQYF.